The 10 T cell receptor beta chains listed next were all sequenced from one sample in a study of T cells in Graves' hyperthyroidism and ophthalmopathy. Researchers took RNA transcripts and amplified the TCR beta CDR3 regions from them. An initial round of RT-PCR targeting the TCR CDR3 relied on the HTBI primer set. TCRdb reprocessed the multiplex PCR reads with MiXCR, giving one entry per CDR3 protein. The sample consists of about 210,000 distinct CDR3 sequences, approximately 17% of them appearing once. The sample taken for sequencing was blood. These receptors all come from a man between 50 and 59 years old with Graves' hyperthyroidism.

The chain joins TRBV6-5 to TRBJ1-5; D unclear. This CDR3 has 13 residues. The V end was cut by 0 bases, the J end by 5 bases, with 5 bases between. CDR1 and CDR2 (germline): MNHEY, SVGAGI. The CDR3 sequence is CASSYSEDQPQHF. CDR3 in DNA: TGTGCCAGCAGTTACTCGGAGGATCAGCCCCAGCATTTT.

On this clonotype: One end of the junction is discordant with germline, which a read error may explain. The genes are TRBV5-1 and TRBJ1-4; TRBD1 matches at 7 bases. The CDR3 is 13 residues long. The V gene's germline CDR1 is SGHRS and CDR2 YFSETQ. The CDR3 DNA reads TGCGCCAGCAGCTGGGGACAGAATGAAAACCTGTTTTTT. Translating it yields CASSWGQNENLFF.

A few counts support this clonotype. The gene calls are TRBV15 and TRBJ1-4, with D possibly being TRBD1 (5 bases). Germline lookup yields CDR1 LNHNV and CDR2 YYDKDF (reference sequence). V lost 0 bases and J 2 bases, leaving 10 bases between the germline ends. The CDR3 consists of 16 residues. The DNA for the CDR3 is TGTGCCACCAGCAGAGATCTCGGGGCCACTAATGAAAAACTGTTTTTT. It codes for CATSRDLGATNEKLFF.

This clonotype has ten or more counts. The chain joins TRBV28 to TRBJ2-7, with 7 bases lining up with TRBD2. This CDR3 is built from 15 residues. The V segment lost 4 bases and the J segment 1 base; nucleotides outside the gene matches: 7. Germline V gene lookup returns CDR1 MDHEN and CDR2 SYDVKM. CDR3 sequence (DNA): TGTGCCAGCAGTTCGACGGGCGGGAGTTCCTACGAGCAGTACTTC. Protein sequence: CASSSTGGSSYEQYF.

This clonotype was detected ten times or more. The chain carries TRBV30 and TRBJ2-1, with unresolved D. The CDR3 consists of 17 residues. Germline CDR1 and CDR2: GTSNPN and SVGIG (reference sequence). Trimming took off 3 bases at V and 0 bases at J, with 18 bases between the two ends. CDR3 amino acids: CAWRRSRTASSYNEQFF. The CDR3 DNA reads TGTGCCTGGAGGAGGAGTCGGACGGCGAGCTCCTACAATGAGCAGTTCTTC.

This clonotype occurred many times. The chain couples TRBV6-1 to TRBJ1-1; 7 positions agree with TRBD1. CDR1 is MNHNS and CDR2 is SASEGT in the germline V gene. Unmatched junction bases numbered 3, after V lost 5 bases and J lost 0 bases. The CDR3 contains 14 residues. As DNA, the CDR3 is TGTGCCAGCAGTACGGGACAGCTGAACACTGAAGCTTTCTTT. This sequence encodes CASSTGQLNTEAFF.

This clonotype was recorded at least ten times. The chain uses TRBV12-3 or TRBV12-4 and TRBJ1-1; D perhaps matches TRBD1 (6 bases). V was clipped by 6 bases and J by 0 bases, with 8 bases between them. The CDR3 has 13 residues. This chain's CDR3 is CASSGQLNTEAFF. In nucleotides, the CDR3 is TGTGCCAGCAGCGGACAGTTGAACACTGAAGCTTTCTTT.

This clonotype was picked up a small number of times. The chain uses TRBV3-1 and TRBJ1-2; D possibly corresponds to TRBD1 (5 bases). Trimming cost V 3 bases and J 7 bases, with 12 bases left between them. There are 13 residues in the CDR3. The germline V gene encodes CDR1 LGHDT and CDR2 YNNKEL (reference sequence). This chain's CDR3 is CASSHGGNGGYTF. The CDR3 region has the DNA TGTGCCAGCAGCCATGGGGGAAACGGTGGCTACACCTTC.

In its sample, this clonotype was seen many times. This chain connects TRBV29-1 to TRBJ2-1, with D unclear. V shed 3 bases and J shed 10 bases, with 10 bases lying between them. The CDR3 consists of 11 residues. Germline V gene data show CDR1 as SQVTM and CDR2 as ANQGSEA. This chain's CDR3 is CSVESSREQFF. CDR3 coding DNA: TGCAGCGTTGAGTCCAGCCGGGAGCAGTTCTTC.

This chain links TRBV2 with TRBJ2-2; no clear D. The DNA end favors TRBJ1-1, so the J call may be wrong. The CDR3 spans 12 residues. Per germline, CDR1 SNHLY and CDR2 FYNNEI. This CDR3 is CASSEVTWGAFF. CDR3 DNA sequence: TGTGCCAGCAGTGAAGTGACGTGGGGAGCTTTCTTT.